These 8 T cell receptor beta chains were sequenced from one sample in a study of beta chain features in type 1 diabetes. Reverse transcribing all isolated RNA meant expressed TCRB transcripts were sequenced. Sequenced by immunoSEQ multiplex PCR; TCRdb stores in-frame clones only, minus some. Of around 56,000 clones listed, 52% were seen once; the top ten hold around 2.7%. Their cognate antigens are unknown. Whole-study results and caveats: In every one of the four CD4+ subsets, TCRB CDR3s were moderately but significantly shorter in Type 1 diabetes patients.

The material sequenced was Tregs from blood. These receptors all stem from a woman between 40 and 50 years old with type 1 diabetes.

In its sample, this clone was seen a few times. The V call is TRBV12-5, the J call TRBJ2-7, with 7 nucleotides matching TRBD2. Germline CDR1 is LGHNT and CDR2 is FRNRAP. J was trimmed by 4 bases and V by 7 bases; bases with no gene match: 7. This CDR3 comprises 13 residues. CDR3: CASALGGSYEQYF. CDR3 sequence (DNA): TGTGCTAGTGCCTTGGGGGGGTCTTACGAGCAGTACTTC.

The chain employs TRBV7-2 and TRBJ1-1; D gene unclear. The germline V gene encodes CDR1 SGHTA and CDR2 FQGNSA. The germline V and J ends were trimmed by 3 bases and 4 bases, with 9 bases remaining between them. The CDR3 totals 13 residues. CDR3 sequence reads: CASSFEPLTEAFF. The CDR3 DNA reads as TGTGCCAGCAGCTTTGAGCCTCTCACTGAAGCTTTCTTT.

This clone appeared a single time. The chain is built from TRBV2 and TRBJ2-7, with D possibly matching TRBD2 (5 bases). Trimming removed 3 bases from V and 5 bases from J, with 14 bases in between. CDR3 length: 14 amino acids. CDR1 SNHLY and CDR2 FYNNEI come from the germline V gene. CDR3 in amino acids: CASSEWVTNHEQYF. CDR3 sequence (DNA): TGTGCCAGCAGTGAGTGGGTGACTAATCACGAGCAGTACTTC.

In DNA form, the CDR3 reads TGTGCCAGCAGCGTGTACCGAAGCATCCCCTTGGTTGGAGGCAGCAATCAGCCCCAGCATTTT. Protein sequence: CASSVYRSIPLVGGSNQPQHF. The gene calls are TRBV9 and TRBJ1-5; D remains unclear. Per the germline V gene, CDR1 is SGDLS and CDR2 is YYNGEE. The V end lost 2 bases, the J end lost 1 base, and 28 bases lay between the germline ends. The CDR3 consists of 21 residues.

The chain employs TRBV10-3 and TRBJ1-2; possibly TRBD1 for D (6 bases). The ends were cut back, 2 bases at V and 7 bases at J, with 14 bases in the middle. The length of the CDR3 is 14 residues. Germline V gives CDR1 ENHRY, CDR2 SYGVKD. CDR3 bases: TGTGCCATCAGTGAGACGACAGGAAGAGTTGGCTACACCTTC. This encodes CAISETTGRVGYTF.

About this clone: In this CDR3 the conserved last residue, phenylalanine or tryptophan, is missing, so a read error is likely. The chain recombines TRBV7-9 with TRBJ2-3, with D possibly TRBD2 on 6 matching bases. The CDR3 has 17 amino acids. The germline V gene encodes CDR1 SEHNR and CDR2 FQNEAQ (reference sequence). Between the trimmed V and J ends, which lost 5 bases and 1 base, there was a span of 19 bases. DNA of the CDR3: TGTGCCAGCAGCACACGACTTGAGCGGAGGGGCACAGATACGCAGTATCTT. Its protein product is CASSTRLERRGTDTQYL.

This clone was seen only a few times. CDR3 in DNA: TGTGCCAGCAGCTTGGAAGGGACTAGTTACAATGAGCAGTTCTTC. This translates into CASSLEGTSYNEQFF. The V gene is TRBV5-4, the J gene TRBJ2-1; the match to TRBD2 covers 8 bases. From germline, CDR1 is SGHNT and CDR2 YYREEE (reference sequence). V lost 0 bases and J lost 4; bases outside the gene matches: 3. The CDR3 contains 15 residues.

The rearrangement links TRBV28 to TRBJ2-5, with D possibly TRBD2 on 5 matching bases. Trimming removed 6 bases at V and 2 bases at J, with 16 bases between. Germline values: CDR1 MDHEN, CDR2 SYDVKM. There are 15 residues in the CDR3. The CDR3 here is CASRNFGVGQETQYF. For the CDR3, the DNA is TGTGCCAGCAGGAACTTCGGGGTGGGACAAGAGACCCAGTACTTC.